The 20 T cell receptor beta chains given below trace back to one sample, sequenced in a study of identical twins. TCRdb re-derived calls from the 5' RACE reads in MiXCR, one entry per CDR3 protein. The sample holds 200,000 to 300,000 distinct CDR3 sequences, about 7.5% seen once. These data also featured in a second study, about yellow fever vaccine responses in identical twins.

Sequencing was done on a sample of CD8+ T cells sorted from blood. These receptors were obtained from a woman aged 18-30 years in good health.

The V gene is TRBV5-6, the J gene TRBJ2-3; 11 bases are a match to TRBD1. Germline CDR1 is SGHDT and CDR2 is YYEEEE. This CDR3 has 17 amino acids. The V segment lost 4 bases and the J segment 5 bases; nucleotides outside the gene matches: 12. This CDR3 is CASSPWGGQGEVDTQYF. CDR3 nucleotide sequence: TGTGCCAGCAGCCCATGGGGGGGACAGGGGGAAGTAGATACGCAGTATTTT.

This rearrangement joins TRBV7-9 to TRBJ2-1; TRBD2 matches 9 bases. V trimming: 10 bases; J trimming: 6 bases; junction bases outside the gene matches: 4. CDR3 length: 12 amino acids. Germline loops: CDR1 SEHNR, CDR2 FQNEAQ (reference sequence). Here the CDR3 DNA reads TGTGCCACCGAAGCGGGAGGCAATGAGCAGTTCTTC. It yields the protein CATEAGGNEQFF.

This clonotype came up a few times. Written as DNA, the CDR3 is TGTGCCAGCAGTGACTCAGGGGGAAGAGATACGCAGTATTTT. Amino acid sequence: CASSDSGGRDTQYF. V usage is TRBV6-4 and J usage is TRBJ2-3; D may be TRBD1 (6 bases). Trimming left V 0 bases short and J 5 bases short, with 9 bases between. Looked up from germline, CDR1 is MRHNA and CDR2 is SNTAGT. The CDR3 has 14 residues.

The V and J genes are TRBV3-1 and TRBJ2-5, with D perhaps TRBD2 (6 bases). Looked up from germline, CDR1 is LGHDT and CDR2 is YNNKEL (reference sequence). V was pared by 4 bases and J by 0 bases, with 18 bases between. The CDR3 contains 17 residues. This CDR3 reads CASSPGHSGLYQETQYF. Here the CDR3 DNA reads TGTGCCAGCAGCCCAGGGCATAGCGGACTGTACCAAGAGACCCAGTACTTC.

This clonotype was counted ten times or more. This chain links TRBV6-5 with TRBJ2-1, with D unresolved. Trimming took off 4 bases at V and 0 bases at J, with 7 bases between the two ends. Looked up from germline, CDR1 is MNHEY and CDR2 is SVGAGI. CDR3 length: 14 amino acids. CDR3 sequence: CASSLSSSYNEQFF. CDR3 DNA sequence: TGTGCCAGCAGTTTGAGTAGCTCCTACAATGAGCAGTTCTTC.

This clonotype was picked up a small number of times. The chain uses TRBV10-3 and TRBJ2-7; D is undetermined. The V end was cut by 3 bases, the J end by 7 bases, with 7 bases between. The germline CDR1 and CDR2 sequences are ENHRY and SYGVKD. CDR3 size: 11 residues. CDR3: CAISDDGEQYV. The CDR3 region has the DNA TGTGCCATCAGTGATGACGGGGAGCAGTACGTC.

The chain joins TRBV6-2 or TRBV6-3 to TRBJ2-1; TRBD1 agrees at 7 bases. J was trimmed by 8 bases and V by 5 bases; bases with no gene match: 12. CDR1 is MNHEY, CDR2 SVGEGT, per germline. This CDR3 region has 15 residues. CDR3 region: CASSTIGTDGDEQFF. The DNA of the CDR3 is TGTGCCAGCAGTACGATCGGGACAGATGGCGATGAGCAGTTCTTC.

This clonotype was picked up a small number of times. The rearrangement joins TRBV20-1 to TRBJ2-7; D might be TRBD1 or TRBD2, each matching 7 bases. CDR3 length: 16 amino acids. V lost 0 bases and J 3 bases, leaving 18 bases between the germline ends. The germline CDR1 and CDR2 sequences are DFQATT and SNEGSKA (reference sequence). The CDR3 nucleotides are TGCAGTGCTAGAGATTGGGGAGGGCAGGGGGGCTACGAGCAGTACTTC. Its protein is CSARDWGGQGGYEQYF.

CDR3 nucleotide sequence: TGTGCCAGCAGAAGACTAGCCTCGGACTACGAGCAGTACTTC. Amino acids: CASRRLASDYEQYF. This rearrangement joins TRBV27 to TRBJ2-7; 7 nucleotides line up with TRBD2. The CDR3 is 14 residues long. V shed 6 bases and J 3 bases; nucleotides not matched to a gene: 8. CDR1 MNHEY and CDR2 SMNVEV come from the germline V gene (reference sequence).

The genes are TRBV6-2 or TRBV6-3 and TRBJ2-5, with 11 positions matching TRBD2. This CDR3 has 16 residues. The V and J ends lost 4 bases and 5 bases, in that order; junction bases with no gene match: 9. From germline, CDR1 is MNHEY and CDR2 SVGEGT. For the CDR3, the DNA is TGTGCCAGCAGTTCCTCTAGCGGGGGGTTGGAGGAGACCCAGTACTTC. Residues: CASSSSSGGLEETQYF.

In its sample, this clonotype was seen many times. The V call is TRBV7-7, the J call TRBJ2-5; 8 positions match TRBD1. The CDR3 loop spans 14 amino acids. V was clipped by 2 bases and J by 2 bases; unmatched bases: 1. CDR1 and CDR2 from the germline V gene are SSHAT and FNYEAQ (reference sequence). CDR3 nucleotide sequence: TGTGCCAGCAGCTTAACAGGGGGACAAGAGACCCAGTACTTC. Protein: CASSLTGGQETQYF. The full variable domain, its missing parts supplied by reference TRBV7-7 and TRBJ2-5, is GAGVSQSPRYKVTKRGQDVTLRCDPISSHATLYWYQQALGQGPEFLTYFNYEAQPDKSGLPSDRFSAERPEGSISTLTIQRTEQRDSAMYRCASSLTGGQETQYFGPGTRLLVL.

Many counts were recorded for this clonotype. V gene TRBV12-1 combines with J gene TRBJ1-1. TRBV12-1 is labeled a pseudogene. CDR3 length: 13 amino acids. CDR3 sequence reads: CASSLWGNTEAFF. CDR3 nucleotide sequence: TGTGCCAGCAGCCTGTGGGGGAACACTGAAGCTTTCTTT.

This clonotype appeared a few times. One junction end disagrees with the germline gene, perhaps due to a read error. The J gene is TRBJ2-5, the V gene TRBV12-3 or TRBV12-4; the D gene is possibly TRBD1 (5 bases). There are 14 residues in the CDR3. CDR3 DNA sequence: TGTGCTAGCAGTACCGACAGCTTCCAAGAGACCCAGTACTTC. Its protein product is CASSTDSFQETQYF.

This clonotype was seen at least ten times. The chain's CDR3 is CASSPDNGNTIYF. The DNA of the CDR3 is TGTGCCAGCAGTCCAGACAACGGAAACACCATATATTTT. This chain joins TRBV12-3 or TRBV12-4 and TRBJ1-3, with D hard to call. The CDR3 has 13 amino acids. The V end was cut by 5 bases, the J end by 4 bases, with 9 bases between.

The chain links TRBV9 to TRBJ2-4; tentatively, D is TRBD2 (5 bases). The V end was cut by 4 bases, the J end by 9 bases, with 14 bases between. Germline CDR1 and CDR2: SGDLS and YYNGEE. The length of the CDR3 is 13 residues. The CDR3 loop is CASSSHAEGIQYF. CDR3 DNA sequence: TGTGCCAGCAGCTCCCACGCCGAGGGCATTCAGTACTTC.

V usage is TRBV6-1 and J usage is TRBJ1-4; D unresolved. The germline V gene has CDR1 MNHNS and CDR2 SASEGT. Trimming stripped 6 bases from V and 2 bases from J, with 10 bases between. The CDR3 covers 14 residues. CDR3 nucleotide sequence: TGTGCCAGCAGGGTGGCGGGGACTAATGAAAAACTGTTTTTT. Translated, it gives CASRVAGTNEKLFF.

This chain links TRBV15 with TRBJ1-2, with D unclear. With 5 bases removed from V and 4 bases from J, the gap between germline ends came to 17 bases. Per the germline V gene, CDR1 is LNHNV and CDR2 is YYDKDF (reference sequence). The length of the CDR3 is 15 residues. The CDR3 reads CATSLRDSYGYGYTF. CDR3 nucleotides: TGTGCCACCAGCCTCCGCGACTCCTACGGCTATGGCTACACCTTC.

This rearrangement joins TRBV6-2 or TRBV6-3 to TRBJ2-7; D is undetermined. The germline gives CDR1 MNHEY, CDR2 SVGEGT. The CDR3 loop spans 12 amino acids. V lost 0 bases, J lost 0 bases, and 0 bases lay in between. The CDR3 bases are TGTGCCAGCAGTTACTCCTCCTACGAGCAGTACGTC. Translated: CASSYSSYEQYV.

This clonotype came up many times. This chain uses TRBV21-1 with TRBJ2-7; the table calls TRBD1, which could not be checked here. TRBV21-1 is a pseudogene segment. This CDR3 has 14 amino acids. This CDR3 reads CASSKPTGGGEQYF. Here the CDR3 DNA reads TGTGCCAGCAGCAAACCTACAGGGGGCGGGGAGCAGTACTTC.

This clonotype has only a few counts. The chain couples TRBV5-6 to TRBJ2-1, with a weak D call TRBD1 (6 bases). V lost 4 bases and J 9 bases, leaving 17 bases between the germline ends. Germline CDR1 and CDR2: SGHDT and YYEEEE. The CDR3 runs 14 residues. The CDR3 nucleotides are TGTGCCAGCAGCCAACAGGGCTCCTGGGGTGAGCAGTTCTTC. This codes for CASSQQGSWGEQFF.